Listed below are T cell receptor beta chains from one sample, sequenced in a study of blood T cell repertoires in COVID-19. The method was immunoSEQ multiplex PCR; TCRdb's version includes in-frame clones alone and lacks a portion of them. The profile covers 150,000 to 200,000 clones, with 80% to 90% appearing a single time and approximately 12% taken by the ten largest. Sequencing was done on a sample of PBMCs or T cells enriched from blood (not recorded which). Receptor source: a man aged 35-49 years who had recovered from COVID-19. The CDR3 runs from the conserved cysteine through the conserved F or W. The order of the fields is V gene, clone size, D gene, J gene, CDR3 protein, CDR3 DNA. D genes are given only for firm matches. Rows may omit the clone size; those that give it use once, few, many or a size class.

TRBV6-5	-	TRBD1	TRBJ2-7	CASTYRDRGYEQYF	TGTGCCAGTACCTACCGGGACAGGGGGTACGAGCAGTACTTC
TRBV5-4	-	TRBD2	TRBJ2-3	CASSGPGLAPTDTQYF	TGTGCCAGCAGTGGACCGGGACTAGCTCCCACAGATACGCAGTATTTT
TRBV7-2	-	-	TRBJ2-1	CASSFTESSYNEQFF	TGTGCCAGCAGCTTCACCGAGAGCTCCTACAATGAGCAGTTCTTC
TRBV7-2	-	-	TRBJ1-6	CASSVEGLTPLHF	TGTGCCAGCAGCGTCGAGGGACTAACACCCCTCCACTTT
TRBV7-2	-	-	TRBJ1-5	CASSKQDYQPQHF	TGTGCCAGCAGCAAACAGGATTATCAGCCCCAGCATTTT
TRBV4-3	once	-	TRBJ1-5	CASSQDGSGGNQPQHF	TGCGCCAGCAGCCAAGATGGTTCGGGAGGCAATCAGCCCCAGCATTTT
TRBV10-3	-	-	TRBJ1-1	CAISDFGVATEAFF	TGTGCCATCAGTGACTTCGGGGTGGCGACTGAAGCTTTCTTT
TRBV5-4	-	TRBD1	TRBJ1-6	CASSLGAGGVSPLHF	TGTGCCAGCAGCTTGGGTGCAGGGGGCGTTTCACCCCTCCACTTT
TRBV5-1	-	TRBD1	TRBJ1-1	CASSVGQARGYTEAFF	TGCGCCAGCAGCGTGGGACAGGCGAGAGGGTACACTGAAGCTTTCTTT
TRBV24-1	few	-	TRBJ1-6	CATSNGNSPLHF	TGTGCCACCAGTAACGGGAATTCACCCCTCCACTTT
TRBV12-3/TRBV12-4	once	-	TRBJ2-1	CASRRGTNEQFF	TGTGCCAGCCGCCGGGGGACCAATGAGCAGTTCTTC
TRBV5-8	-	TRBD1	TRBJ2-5	CASGQQGEETQYF	TGTGCCAGCGGACAACAGGGGGAAGAGACCCAGTACTTC
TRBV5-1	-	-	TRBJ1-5	CASSPDSYGQPQHF	TGCGCCAGCAGCCCCGACAGCTATGGTCAGCCCCAGCATTTT
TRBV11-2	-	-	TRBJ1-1	CASSAIRGNTEAFF	TGTGCCAGCAGCGCAATCCGGGGGAACACTGAAGCTTTCTTT
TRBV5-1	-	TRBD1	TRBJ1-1	CASSMTGTGNTEAFF	TGCGCCAGCAGCATGACCGGGACAGGCAACACTGAAGCTTTCTTT
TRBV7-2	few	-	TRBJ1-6	CASSLLGGASNSPLHF	TGTGCCAGCAGCCTTCTCGGGGGGGCGTCTAATTCACCCCTCCACTTT
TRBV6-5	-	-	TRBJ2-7	CASSSTVRPFRQYF	TGTGCCAGCAGTTCCACAGTCCGCCCGTTTCGGCAGTACTTC